This entry lists 9 T cell receptor beta chains sequenced from one sample in a study of blood T cell repertoires in COVID-19 (dated by TCRdb to the early 2020s). Receptors were amplified or captured by the immunoSEQ multiplex PCR assay. TCRdb mirrors the immuneACCESS table, restricted to in-frame sequences. Some clones are absent from its copies; in checked studies, under half trace to an unresolved V gene, and the reason for the others is unknown. In all, the sample holds around 220,000 clones, and less than 90% of those were seen once. The top ten clones comprise nearly 20% of the sample. Sequencing input: peripheral blood. The source of these receptors is a man younger than 45 with active or convalescent COVID-19.

The genes are TRBV18 and TRBJ2-1; 7 bases line up with TRBD1. Germline-derived CDR1 and CDR2 are KGHSH and LQKENI. This CDR3 is 14 amino acids long. The V segment lost 8 bases and the J segment 3 bases; nucleotides outside the gene matches: 7. The CDR3 is CASTDRVDYNEQFF. In DNA, the CDR3 is TGTGCCAGCACAGACAGGGTGGACTACAATGAGCAGTTCTTC.

The chain employs TRBV14 and TRBJ1-6; 7 positions agree with TRBD1. The CDR3 totals 18 residues. The trim removed 4 bases at V and 5 bases at J, leaving 14 bases unmatched. CDR1 and CDR2 (germline): SGHDN, FVKESK. CDR3 bases: TGTGCCAGCAGCCCCCTGGAGACCGGGACAGAGCATAATTCACCCCTCCACTTT. Translated: CASSPLETGTEHNSPLHF. Full variable domain (rest looked up from reference TRBV14 and TRBJ1-6): EAGVTQFPSHSVIEKGQTVTLRCDPISGHDNLYWYRRVMGKEIKFLLHFVKESKQDESGMPNNRFLAERTGGTYSTLKVQPAELEDSGVYFCASSPLETGTEHNSPLHFGNGTRLTVT.

The chain has TRBV7-9 and TRBJ2-5, with D tentatively TRBD1 (6 bases). The CDR3 is 14 residues long. The germline V gene has CDR1 SEHNR and CDR2 FQNEAQ (reference sequence). V was cut by 5 bases and J by 5 bases, with 15 bases left in between. The CDR3 is CASSQGLGVETQYF. The CDR3 coding sequence is TGTGCCAGCAGCCAGGGGCTGGGCGTGGAGACCCAGTACTTC.

This chain connects TRBV10-3 to TRBJ2-5, with 9 bases identical to TRBD2. CDR1 and CDR2 from the germline V gene are ENHRY and SYGVKD. V shed 11 bases and J 2 bases; nucleotides not matched to a gene: 18. The CDR3 consists of 17 residues. In DNA form, the CDR3 reads TGTGCCGCCGGCGGGGGGGTAGCGGGAGTCGGTCAAGAGACCCAGTACTTC. Amino acids: CAAGGGVAGVGQETQYF.

The DNA of the CDR3 is TGCGCCAGCAGTCCGAGGGACAGGTATTCACCCCTCCACTTT. This gives the protein CASSPRDRYSPLHF. The V call is TRBV4-3, the J call TRBJ1-6; the match to TRBD1 covers 8 bases. Trimming at V came to 6 bases and at J to 8 bases, leaving 6 bases not matched to a gene. Germline loops: CDR1 LGHNA, CDR2 YSLEER. The CDR3 sequence is 14 residues long.

CDR3 sequence (DNA): TGTGCCAGCAGCTTAGAACTAGCGGGGGCCTACGAGCAGTACTTC. Amino acid sequence: CASSLELAGAYEQYF. The rearrangement links TRBV11-2 to TRBJ2-7, with 11 bases aligning to TRBD2. Germline V gene sequence: CDR1 SGHAT, CDR2 FQNNGV. V trimming: 0 bases; J trimming: 2 bases; junction bases outside the gene matches: 0. The CDR3 loop spans 15 amino acids.

J is TRBJ1-2 and V is TRBV5-1; the match to TRBD1 covers 11 bases. V was clipped by 4 bases and J by 8 bases; unmatched bases: 7. CDR3 length equals 14 residues. CDR1 is SGHRS, CDR2 YFSETQ, per germline. The CDR3 here is CASSNRTGGVGYTF. As DNA, the CDR3 is TGCGCCAGCAGCAACCGGACAGGGGGCGTGGGCTACACCTTC.

The genes are TRBV7-2 and TRBJ1-1; no reliable D call. V shed 5 bases and J shed 3 bases, with 16 bases lying between them. The germline V gene encodes CDR1 SGHTA and CDR2 FQGNSA. CDR3 length: 15 residues. CDR3 sequence: CASSPRAFRDTEAFF. DNA for the CDR3: TGTGCCAGCAGCCCCCGTGCGTTTCGGGACACTGAAGCTTTCTTT.

DNA of the CDR3: TGTGCCAGCAGCTTAGTACCCCGGAGCTCCTACAATGAGCAGTTCTTC. Its translation: CASSLVPRSSYNEQFF. The chain links TRBV7-6 to TRBJ2-1; D uncertain. Germline-derived CDR1 and CDR2 are SGHVS and FNYEAQ. The CDR3 has 16 residues. V was pared by 1 base and J by 0 bases, with 10 bases between.